The T cell receptor (beta chain) under discussion was sequenced for a study of T-cell memory formation after mild COVID-19. Study background: TCR clusters largely stayed donor specific.

TCRdb re-called the 5' RACE reads through MiXCR, storing one row per CDR3 protein. Of approximately 430,000 distinct CDR3 sequences in the sample, 20% to 30% are singletons; the top ten hold over 10%. General observations from the study: While clones contracting from day 15 to 85 were balanced between CD4 and CD8, later expanders leaned CD4+. Clonal second-wave expansions that peaked on day 37 had unconfirmed SARS-CoV-2 specificity.

This clonotype was picked up a small number of times. Its specificity is not known. This receptor was obtained from an adult woman who had mild COVID-19 (a few samples of this study predate the infection). Cell type and time point are not known. Sequenced sample: PBMCs or a T cell subset sorted from them (not recorded which).

The CDR3 DNA sequence: TGTGCCATCAGTGAGTCCGAGAACTGGGTCTGGCAGTTCTTC. Its translation: CAISESENWVWQFF. J is TRBJ2-1 and V is TRBV10-3, with D uncertain. The CDR3 spans 14 residues. Germline assignment: CDR1 ENHRY and CDR2 SYGVKD. V gave up 0 bases and J gave up 12 bases, with 15 bases separating them.